This TCR beta chain was documented in a study of blood T cell repertoires in COVID-19. The assay was immunoSEQ multiplex PCR, and TCRdb's table has in-frame clones only and misses some. The sample consists of under 200,000 clones, approximately 91% of them appearing once. V gave up 7 bases and J gave up 2 bases; unmatched junction bases: 6. The CDR3 sequence is 14 residues long. The germline gives CDR1 LNHDA, CDR2 SQIVND (reference sequence). This clone was detected once. The sequence derives from a man aged 18 to 35 with COVID-19, enrolled during active disease. This chain links TRBV19 with TRBJ2-7; the match to TRBD1 covers 9 bases. Sequencing input: peripheral blood. In DNA, the CDR3 is TGTGCCAGTATGAGGACAGGGGTACCCTACGAGCAGTACTTC. This codes for CASMRTGVPYEQYF.